The 10 T cell receptor beta chains below were found in one sample sequenced in a study of shared clonotypes between healthy human individuals. Produced via immunoSEQ multiplex PCR; TCRdb's table is partial and in-frame only. This sample has under 2.5 million clones, with approximately 90% found just once. The sequenced material came from naive CD4+ T cells from PBMCs. As for subset: CD45RA+ positively selected. These TCRs come from a man younger than 35 in good health. Some clones in this sample may be carry-over from other donors' samples.

J is TRBJ2-1 and V is TRBV28; 12 positions match TRBD2. CDR1 and CDR2 (germline): MDHEN, SYDVKM. The ends lost 7 bases at V and 4 bases at J; junction bases unmatched: 14. The CDR3 runs to 18 residues. As DNA, the CDR3 is TGTGCCAGCATACCTCAGGCACTAGCGGGAGGCTTTTACAATGAGCAGTTCTTC. This translates into CASIPQALAGGFYNEQFF.

The chain links TRBV9 to TRBJ1-4; TRBD1 is a possible D gene (5 bases). Trimming removed 2 bases from V and 2 bases from J, with 10 bases in between. The CDR3 consists of 15 residues. Germline CDR1 and CDR2: SGDLS and YYNGEE. The CDR3 DNA reads TGTGCCAGCAGCGTCCTGGGGGGGACTAATGAAAAACTGTTTTTT. It is translated as CASSVLGGTNEKLFF.

The rearrangement links TRBV5-1 to TRBJ2-1, with D hard to call. This CDR3 comprises 16 residues. The V and J ends lost 1 base and 10 bases respectively, with 21 bases between them. Germline CDR1 and CDR2: SGHRS and YFSETQ. Here the CDR3 reads CASSLPMTSTSAEQFF. The CDR3 bases are TGCGCCAGCAGCTTGCCGATGACCTCTACATCAGCGGAGCAGTTCTTC.

The chain uses TRBV11-2 and TRBJ2-7; the D is unclear. V lost 1 base and J 5 bases, leaving 3 bases between the germline ends. Germline-derived CDR1 and CDR2 are SGHAT and FQNNGV. The CDR3 has 11 residues. The CDR3 protein is CASSLGHEQYF. Written as DNA, the CDR3 is TGTGCCAGCAGCTTAGGTCACGAGCAGTACTTC. Full variable domain (remainder filled in from reference TRBV11-2 and TRBJ2-7): EAGVAQSPRYKIIEKRQSVAFWCNPISGHATLYWYQQILGQGPKLLIQFQNNGVVDDSQLPKDRFSAERLKGVDSTLKIQPAKLEDSAVYLCASSLGHEQYFGPGTRLTVT.

This clone was counted a single time. This same CDR3 is encoded by further DNA sequences in the sample. This chain links TRBV18 with TRBJ1-5; 7 nucleotides line up with TRBD1. Germline-derived CDR1 and CDR2 are KGHSH and LQKENI. The CDR3 loop spans 14 amino acids. After removal of 5 bases from V and 2 bases from J, the junction contained 3 bases not matched to a gene. The CDR3 bases are TGTGCCAGCTCAGAGGGGGCAGGCAATCAGCCCCAGCATTTT. This translates into CASSEGAGNQPQHF.

The chain is built from TRBV6-1 and TRBJ1-5, with 7 bases aligning to TRBD1. The germline CDR1 and CDR2 sequences are MNHNS and SASEGT. V was pared by 7 bases and J by 4 bases, with 4 bases of the junction left unmatched. The CDR3 totals 13 residues. This CDR3 reads CASIGTVNQPQHF. CDR3 sequence (DNA): TGTGCCAGCATCGGGACAGTGAATCAGCCCCAGCATTTT.

J is TRBJ2-7 and V is TRBV14; 10 bases are shared with TRBD2. The CDR3 runs to 15 residues. Germline CDR1 reads SGHDN; CDR2 reads FVKESK. V gave up 1 base and J gave up 2 bases; unmatched junction bases: 2. The CDR3 protein is CASSQALAGAYEQYF. The DNA of the CDR3 is TGTGCCAGCAGCCAAGCCCTAGCGGGGGCCTACGAGCAGTACTTC.

The V and J genes are TRBV7-9 and TRBJ2-1, with D possibly called TRBD1 or TRBD2 (5 bases each). Per the germline V gene, CDR1 is SEHNR and CDR2 is FQNEAQ (reference sequence). The CDR3 is 16 amino acids. The ends were cut back, 3 bases at V and 0 bases at J, with 12 bases in the middle. CDR3 coding DNA: TGTGCCAGCAGCTTGGGGGACGGCTTCTCCTACAATGAGCAGTTCTTC. It encodes CASSLGDGFSYNEQFF.

This chain uses TRBV28 with TRBJ1-5; 7 positions agree with TRBD1. J gave up 0 bases and V 1 base, and 12 bases lay outside the gene matches. The CDR3 consists of 19 residues. Germline CDR1 is MDHEN and CDR2 is SYDVKM. The CDR3 here is CASSLFPGSGGYSNQPQHF. CDR3 bases: TGTGCCAGCAGTTTATTTCCAGGGTCAGGGGGTTATAGCAATCAGCCCCAGCATTTT.

This sequence joins TRBV7-9 and TRBJ1-4, with 7 bases lining up with TRBD1. Trimming took 5 bases from V and 8 from J; bases not matched to a gene: 11. Per germline, CDR1 SEHNR and CDR2 FQNEAQ (reference sequence). CDR3 length: 15 amino acids. The DNA of the CDR3 is TGTGCCAGCAGCCGCGGGGACAGAGCTCAGGAAAAACTGTTTTTT. It encodes CASSRGDRAQEKLFF. The complete variable domain, with remaining parts taken from reference TRBV7-9 and TRBJ1-4, reads DTGVSQNPRHKITKRGQNVTFRCDPISEHNRLYWYRQTLGQGPEFLTYFQNEAQLEKSRLLSDRFSAERPKGSFSTLEIQRTEQGDSAMYLCASSRGDRAQEKLFFGSGTQLSVL.